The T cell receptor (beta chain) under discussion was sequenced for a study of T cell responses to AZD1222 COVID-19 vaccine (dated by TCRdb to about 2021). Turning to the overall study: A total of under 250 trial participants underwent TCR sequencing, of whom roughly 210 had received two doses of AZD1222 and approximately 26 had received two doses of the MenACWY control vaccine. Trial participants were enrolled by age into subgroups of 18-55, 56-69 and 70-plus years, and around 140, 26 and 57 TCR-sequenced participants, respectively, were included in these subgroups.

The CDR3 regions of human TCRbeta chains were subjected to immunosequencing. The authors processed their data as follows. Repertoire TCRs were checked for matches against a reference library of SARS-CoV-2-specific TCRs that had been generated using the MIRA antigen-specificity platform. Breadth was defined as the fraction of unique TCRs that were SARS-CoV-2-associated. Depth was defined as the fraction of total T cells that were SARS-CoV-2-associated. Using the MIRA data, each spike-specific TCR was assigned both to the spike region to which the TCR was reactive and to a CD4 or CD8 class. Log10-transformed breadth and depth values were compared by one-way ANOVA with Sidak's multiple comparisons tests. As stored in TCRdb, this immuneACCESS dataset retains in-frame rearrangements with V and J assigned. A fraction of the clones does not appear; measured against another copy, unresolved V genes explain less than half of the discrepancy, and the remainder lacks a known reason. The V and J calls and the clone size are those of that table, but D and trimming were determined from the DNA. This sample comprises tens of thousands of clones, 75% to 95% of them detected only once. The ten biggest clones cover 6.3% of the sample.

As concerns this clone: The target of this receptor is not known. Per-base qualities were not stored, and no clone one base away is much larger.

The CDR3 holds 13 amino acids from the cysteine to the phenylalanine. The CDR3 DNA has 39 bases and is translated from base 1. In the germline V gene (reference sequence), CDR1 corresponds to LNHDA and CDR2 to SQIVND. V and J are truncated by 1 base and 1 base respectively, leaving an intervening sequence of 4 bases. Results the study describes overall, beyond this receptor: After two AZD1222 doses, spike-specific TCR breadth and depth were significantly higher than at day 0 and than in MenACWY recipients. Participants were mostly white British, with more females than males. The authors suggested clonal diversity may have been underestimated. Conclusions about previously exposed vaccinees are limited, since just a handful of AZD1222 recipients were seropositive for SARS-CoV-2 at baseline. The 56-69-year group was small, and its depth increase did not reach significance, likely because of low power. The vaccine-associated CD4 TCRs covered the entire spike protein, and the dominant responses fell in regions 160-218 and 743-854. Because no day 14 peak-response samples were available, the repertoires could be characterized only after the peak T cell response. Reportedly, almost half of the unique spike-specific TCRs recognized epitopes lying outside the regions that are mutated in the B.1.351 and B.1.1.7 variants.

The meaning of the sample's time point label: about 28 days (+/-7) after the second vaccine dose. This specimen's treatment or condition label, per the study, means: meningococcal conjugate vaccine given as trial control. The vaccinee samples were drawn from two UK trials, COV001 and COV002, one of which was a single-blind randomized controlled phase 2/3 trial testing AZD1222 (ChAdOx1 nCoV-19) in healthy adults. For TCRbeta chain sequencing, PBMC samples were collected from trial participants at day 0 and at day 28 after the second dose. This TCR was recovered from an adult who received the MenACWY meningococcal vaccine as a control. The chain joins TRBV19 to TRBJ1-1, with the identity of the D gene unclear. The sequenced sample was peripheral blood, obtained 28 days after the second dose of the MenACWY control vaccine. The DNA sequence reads TGTGCCAGTAGTATAGGCAGGAACACTGAAGCTTTCTTT. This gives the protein CASSIGRNTEAFF.